This TCR beta chain originates from a study of blood T cell repertoires in COVID-19. The CDR3 spans 13 residues. The V gene lost 3 bases and the J gene lost 2 bases, with 8 bases spanning the gap. Germline V gives CDR1 GTSNPN, CDR2 SVGIG (reference sequence). Clones were sequenced by immunoSEQ multiplex PCR, and TCRdb holds only the in-frame ones, with some missing. The top ten hold about 7% of the sample, which has 350,000 to 400,000 clones, 86% seen once. Those enrolled in Seattle joined during active infection and were followed longitudinally afterward. The rearrangement joins TRBV30 to TRBJ1-5; D unresolved. The TCR originated in a woman aged 55 to 70 with COVID-19, enrolled during active disease. Input material: peripheral blood. The CDR3 DNA is TGTGCCTGGAGAGCTTACCGCAATCAGCCCCAGCATTTT. It encodes CAWRAYRNQPQHF. The entire variable domain, with the rest obtained from reference TRBV30 and TRBJ1-5, is as follows: SQTIHQWPATLVQPVGSPLSLECTVEGTSNPNLYWYRQAAGRGLQLLFYSVGIGQISSEVPQNLSASRPQDRQFILSSKKLLLSDSGFYLCAWRAYRNQPQHFGDGTRLSIL.